These 5 T cell receptor beta chains were sequenced from one sample in a study of lymphopenia after photon versus proton radiotherapy. Sequencing was performed with immunoSEQ multiplex PCR; in TCRdb, only in-frame clones are kept and a portion is missing. The repertoire has roughly 57,000 clones, about 83% of them found once; the top ten carry 25% to 35%. The starting material was peripheral blood, obtained from a patient treated with photon-based radiotherapy. These receptors originate from a man aged 45 to 65 with gastric cancer.

This clone has only a few counts. The rearrangement joins TRBV11-3 to TRBJ2-7, with 8 bases fitting TRBD2. Germline CDR1 reads SGHNT; CDR2 reads YENEEA. Trimming removed 5 bases from V and 5 bases from J; junction bases left unmatched: 11. The CDR3 length is 15 residues. For the CDR3, the DNA is TGTGCCAGCAGCGGGCCGGGACTAGTGGTTGACGAGCAGTACTTC. Residues: CASSGPGLVVDEQYF.

This chain uses TRBV19 with TRBJ2-1; 11 bases are a match to TRBD2. The J segment lost 10 bases and the V segment lost 0 bases, leaving 14 bases of the junction unmatched. CDR1 LNHDA and CDR2 SQIVND come from the germline V gene (reference sequence). The length of the CDR3 is 18 residues. CDR3 sequence (DNA): TGTGCCAGTAGTATAGATCCCCTGGGTAGCGGGAGGGAGAGGGAGCAGTTCTTC. This gives the protein CASSIDPLGSGREREQFF. Together with reference TRBV19 and TRBJ2-1, the CDR3 gives the full variable domain: DGGITQSPKYLFRKEGQNVTLSCEQNLNHDAMYWYRQDPGQGLRLIYYSQIVNDFQKGDIAEGYSVSREKKESFPLTVTSAQKNPTAFYLCASSIDPLGSGREREQFFGPGTRLTVL.

The chain carries TRBV2 and TRBJ1-2; no clear D. The V and J ends lost 6 bases and 4 bases respectively, with 12 bases between them. The CDR3 loop spans 13 amino acids. Germline CDR1 is SNHLY and CDR2 is FYNNEI. The CDR3 nucleotides read TGTGCCAGCAGGAAGGAAACCGGCTATGGCTACACCTTC. Translating it yields CASRKETGYGYTF.

This chain joins TRBV7-2 and TRBJ2-1; 9 bases match TRBD2. Germline-derived CDR1 and CDR2 are SGHTA and FQGNSA. V was pared by 6 bases and J by 4 bases, with 7 bases of the junction left unmatched. The CDR3 runs 15 residues. The CDR3: CASRHAGGPYNEQFF. CDR3 sequence (DNA): TGTGCCAGCAGACACGCGGGAGGGCCATACAATGAGCAGTTCTTC.

V is TRBV21-1 and J is TRBJ2-3; the D call in the table, TRBD2, was not verified against the DNA. TRBV21-1 is a listed pseudogene. The CDR3 runs 17 residues. CDR3 in amino acids: CASSKSRGEERADTQYF. In nucleotides, the CDR3 is TGTGCCAGCAGCAAGTCCCGAGGAGAAGAGAGAGCAGATACGCAGTATTTT.